In its sample, the clone carrying this T cell receptor (beta chain) was seen a few times. These data are taken from a study of cytomegalovirus exposure and HLA in healthy donors. The PCR used 60 Vbeta and 13 Jbeta primers. TCRdb keeps only in-frame clones here, not all; method: immunoSEQ multiplex PCR. The repertoire has about 120,000 clones, around 10% of them found once; the top ten carry roughly 3%. Between the trimmed V and J ends, which lost 1 base and 10 bases, there was a span of 4 bases. The CDR3 extends over 11 amino acids. The germline V gene encodes CDR1 MNHNS and CDR2 SASEGT. Donors consisted of healthy bone marrow donors.

Sequencing input: PBMCs. The TCR sequence derives from a man younger than 40 in good health and CMV-seronegative. The chain combines TRBV6-1 with TRBJ1-4; D ambiguous. The CDR3 DNA follows: TGTGCCAGCAGTGAAGGTAGAAAACTGTTTTTT. Protein sequence: CASSEGRKLFF.